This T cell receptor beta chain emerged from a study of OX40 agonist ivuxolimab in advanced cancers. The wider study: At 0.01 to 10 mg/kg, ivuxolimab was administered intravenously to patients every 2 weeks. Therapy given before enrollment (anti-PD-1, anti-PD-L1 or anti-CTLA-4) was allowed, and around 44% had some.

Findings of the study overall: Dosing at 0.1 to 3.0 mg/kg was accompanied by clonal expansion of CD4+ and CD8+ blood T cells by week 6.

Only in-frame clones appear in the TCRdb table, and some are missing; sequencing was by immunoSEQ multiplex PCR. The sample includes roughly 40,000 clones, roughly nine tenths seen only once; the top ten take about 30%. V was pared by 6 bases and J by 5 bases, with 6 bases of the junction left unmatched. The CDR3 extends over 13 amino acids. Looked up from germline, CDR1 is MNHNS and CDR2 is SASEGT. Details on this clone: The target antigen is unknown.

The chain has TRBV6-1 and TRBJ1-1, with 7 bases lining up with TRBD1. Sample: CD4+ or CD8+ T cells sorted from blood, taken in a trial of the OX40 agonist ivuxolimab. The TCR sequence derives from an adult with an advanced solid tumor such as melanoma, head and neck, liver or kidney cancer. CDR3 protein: CASRRTGETEAFF. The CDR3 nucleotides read TGTGCCAGCAGGCGGACAGGAGAAACTGAAGCTTTCTTT.